The entry below describes one T cell receptor beta chain. Amplification yielded TCR beta CDR3 regions, with RNA transcripts as the source. During a first-round RT-PCR of the TCR CDR3, the HTBI primer set was used. TCRdb re-derived calls from the multiplex PCR reads in MiXCR, one entry per CDR3 protein. This sample has about 270,000 distinct CDR3 sequences, with around a quarter found just once. The CDR3 has 15 residues. Per the germline V gene, CDR1 is SQVTM and CDR2 is ANQGSEA. The V gene lost 0 bases and the J gene lost 0 bases, with 11 bases spanning the gap. The data were obtained in a study of T cells in Graves' hyperthyroidism and ophthalmopathy.

The TCR comes from a man between 35 and 55 years old with Graves' hyperthyroidism that later progressed to Graves' ophthalmopathy. The rearrangement uses TRBV29-1 and TRBJ1-1; tentatively, D is TRBD1 (6 bases). The material sequenced was blood. CDR3 sequence: CSVEERGALNTEAFF. CDR3 nucleotides: TGCAGCGTTGAAGAGAGGGGGGCCTTGAACACTGAAGCTTTCTTT.